This T cell receptor beta chain was documented in a study of lymphopenia after photon versus proton radiotherapy. Germline CDR1 WNHNN, CDR2 SYGVQD (reference sequence). The CDR3 spans 14 residues. V lost 2 bases and J 7 bases, leaving 15 bases between the germline ends. The repertoire was sequenced with immunoSEQ multiplex PCR; TCRdb's copy has only in-frame clones and lacks some. The sample lists approximately 65,000 clones; more than 75% were seen once. This sequence was found in an elderly man with esophageal cancer. The rearrangement links TRBV10-1 to TRBJ2-7; D perhaps matches TRBD1 (6 bases). The specimen comprised peripheral blood, sampled from a patient treated with proton-based radiotherapy. Here the CDR3 DNA reads TGCGCCAGCAGTGAGACCGGGACAAGGCGGGAGCAGTACTTC. Protein: CASSETGTRREQYF.